This T cell receptor beta chain was obtained from a study of shared clonotypes between healthy human individuals. Study-wide points: Only blood was sampled; tissue repertoires likely differ.

Note on this clone: Its antigen is not known.

Sequenced by immunoSEQ multiplex PCR; TCRdb stores in-frame clones only, minus some. The data show approximately 1.5 million clones, with approximately 98.5% seen just once and about 0.35% held by the top ten. The sequenced sample was naive CD4+ T cells sorted from blood. Stated subset: CD45RA+ positively selected. This clonotype was sampled from a man aged 25 to 40 in good health.

The CDR3 sequence: CASSARTGANNEQFF. DNA of the CDR3: TGTGCCAGCAGCGCAAGGACAGGGGCCAACAATGAGCAGTTCTTC. The rearrangement links TRBV9 to TRBJ2-1; 9 bases map to TRBD1. Per germline, CDR1 SGDLS and CDR2 YYNGEE. This CDR3 comprises 15 residues. V lost 3 bases, J lost 5 bases, and 6 bases stayed unmatched.